The present T cell receptor beta chain was sequenced within a study of CD8+ T cells in alopecia areata. This CDR3 contains 15 residues. V was shortened by 6 bases and J by 6 bases, with 19 bases between the two germline ends. Per the germline V gene, CDR1 is SGHDT and CDR2 is YYEEEE. Stated treatment: oral pan-JAK inhibitor, 5-10 mg twice daily. This clone showed up just a few times. Extracted RNA was reverse transcribed into cDNA, the sequencing template. Clones were read by immunoSEQ multiplex PCR, and TCRdb kept only the in-frame ones, dropping some. The sample carries fewer than 250,000 clones, around two fifths recorded once.

The specimen comprised CD4+ T cells sorted from blood, sampled at approximately week 30, from a patient treated with tofacitinib. The sequence derives from a human donor with alopecia areata. The rearrangement links TRBV5-6 to TRBJ1-5, with a possible D match to TRBD1 (6 bases). The CDR3 sequence is CASTQNLGGGQPQHF. CDR3 nucleotides: TGTGCCAGCACCCAGAACCTGGGGGGCGGTCAGCCCCAGCATTTT.